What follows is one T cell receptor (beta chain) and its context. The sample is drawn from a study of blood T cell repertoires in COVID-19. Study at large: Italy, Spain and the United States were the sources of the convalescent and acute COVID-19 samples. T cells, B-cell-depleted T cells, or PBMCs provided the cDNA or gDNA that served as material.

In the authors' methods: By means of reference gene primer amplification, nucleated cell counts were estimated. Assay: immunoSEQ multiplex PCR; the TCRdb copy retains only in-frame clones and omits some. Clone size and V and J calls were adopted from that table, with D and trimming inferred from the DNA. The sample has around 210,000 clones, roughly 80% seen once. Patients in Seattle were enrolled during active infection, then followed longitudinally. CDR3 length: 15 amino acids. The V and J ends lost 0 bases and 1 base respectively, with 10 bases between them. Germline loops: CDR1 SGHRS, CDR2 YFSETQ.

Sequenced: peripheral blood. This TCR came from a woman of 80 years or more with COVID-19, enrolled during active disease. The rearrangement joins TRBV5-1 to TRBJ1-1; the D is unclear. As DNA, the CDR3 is TGCGCCAGCAGCTTGGATCAGGCGGGGAACACTGAAGCTTTCTTT. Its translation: CASSLDQAGNTEAFF.